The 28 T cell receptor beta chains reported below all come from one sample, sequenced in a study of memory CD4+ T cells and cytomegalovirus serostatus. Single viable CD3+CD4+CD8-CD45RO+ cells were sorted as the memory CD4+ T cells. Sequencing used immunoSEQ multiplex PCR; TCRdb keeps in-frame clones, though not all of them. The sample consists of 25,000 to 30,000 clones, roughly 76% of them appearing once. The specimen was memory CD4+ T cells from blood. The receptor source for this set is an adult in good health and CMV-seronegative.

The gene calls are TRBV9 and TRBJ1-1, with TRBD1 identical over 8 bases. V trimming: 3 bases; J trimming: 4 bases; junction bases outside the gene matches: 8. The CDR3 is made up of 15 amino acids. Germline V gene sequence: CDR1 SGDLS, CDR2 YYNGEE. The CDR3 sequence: CASSAQDRGATEAFF. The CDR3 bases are TGTGCCAGCAGCGCCCAAGACAGGGGAGCCACTGAAGCTTTCTTT.

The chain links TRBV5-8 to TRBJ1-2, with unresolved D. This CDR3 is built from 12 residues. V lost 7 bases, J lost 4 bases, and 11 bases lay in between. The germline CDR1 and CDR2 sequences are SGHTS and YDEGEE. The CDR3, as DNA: TGTGCCAGCGACACAGAATTCTATGGCTACACCTTC. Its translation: CASDTEFYGYTF.

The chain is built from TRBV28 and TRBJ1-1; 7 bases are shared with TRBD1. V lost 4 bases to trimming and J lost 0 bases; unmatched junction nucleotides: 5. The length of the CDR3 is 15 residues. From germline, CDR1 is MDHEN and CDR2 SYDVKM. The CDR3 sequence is CASSSLGQLNTEAFF. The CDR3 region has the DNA TGTGCCAGCAGTTCTTTGGGACAGCTGAACACTGAAGCTTTCTTT.

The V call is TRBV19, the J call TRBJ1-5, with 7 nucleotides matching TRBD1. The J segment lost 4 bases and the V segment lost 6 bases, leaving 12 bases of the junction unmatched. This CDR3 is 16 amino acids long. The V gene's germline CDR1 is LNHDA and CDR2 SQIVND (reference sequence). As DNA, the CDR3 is TGTGCCAGTAGCCCCAGTGGCCGACAGGGTAATCAGCCCCAGCATTTT. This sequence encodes CASSPSGRQGNQPQHF. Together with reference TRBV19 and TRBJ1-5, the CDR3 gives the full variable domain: DGGITQSPKYLFRKEGQNVTLSCEQNLNHDAMYWYRQDPGQGLRLIYYSQIVNDFQKGDIAEGYSVSREKKESFPLTVTSAQKNPTAFYLCASSPSGRQGNQPQHFGDGTRLSIL.

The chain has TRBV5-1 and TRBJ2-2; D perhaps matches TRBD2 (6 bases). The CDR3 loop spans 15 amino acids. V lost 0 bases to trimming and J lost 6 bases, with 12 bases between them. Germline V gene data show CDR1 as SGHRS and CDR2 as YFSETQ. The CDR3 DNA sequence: TGCGCCAGCAGCTTGGTAGGTCTAGCGTCCGGGGAGCTGTTTTTT. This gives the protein CASSLVGLASGELFF.

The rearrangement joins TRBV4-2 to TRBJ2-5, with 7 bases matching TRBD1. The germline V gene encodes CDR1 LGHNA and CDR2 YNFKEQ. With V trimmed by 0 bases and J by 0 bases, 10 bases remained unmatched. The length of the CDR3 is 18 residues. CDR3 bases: TGTGCCAGCAGCCAAGATCTTCGACAGGGCAGGTACCAAGAGACCCAGTACTTC. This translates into CASSQDLRQGRYQETQYF.

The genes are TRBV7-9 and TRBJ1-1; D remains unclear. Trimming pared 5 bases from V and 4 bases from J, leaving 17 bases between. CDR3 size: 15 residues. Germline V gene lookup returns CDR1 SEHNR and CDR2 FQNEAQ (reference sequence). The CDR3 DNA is TGTGCCAGCAGCCCAATCTCTACAGAGGGCACTGAAGCTTTCTTT. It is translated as CASSPISTEGTEAFF.

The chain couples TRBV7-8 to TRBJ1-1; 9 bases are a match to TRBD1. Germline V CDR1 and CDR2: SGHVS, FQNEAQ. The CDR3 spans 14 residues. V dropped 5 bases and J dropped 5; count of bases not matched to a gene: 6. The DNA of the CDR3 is TGTGCCAGCAGCCCACAGGGGGCCGGGACTGAAGCTTTCTTT. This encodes CASSPQGAGTEAFF.

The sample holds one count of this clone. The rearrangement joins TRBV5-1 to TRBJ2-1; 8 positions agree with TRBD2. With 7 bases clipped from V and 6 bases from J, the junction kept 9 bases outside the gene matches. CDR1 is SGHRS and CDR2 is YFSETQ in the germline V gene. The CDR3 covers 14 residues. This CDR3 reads CASSGGAGGNEQFF. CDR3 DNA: TGCGCCAGCTCCGGGGGGGCGGGAGGCAATGAGCAGTTCTTC.

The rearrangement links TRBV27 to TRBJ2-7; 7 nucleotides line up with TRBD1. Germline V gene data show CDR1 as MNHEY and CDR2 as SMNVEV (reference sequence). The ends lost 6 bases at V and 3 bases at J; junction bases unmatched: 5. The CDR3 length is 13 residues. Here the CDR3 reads CASRRQGVYEQYF. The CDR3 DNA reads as TGTGCCAGCAGGCGGCAGGGGGTCTACGAGCAGTACTTC.

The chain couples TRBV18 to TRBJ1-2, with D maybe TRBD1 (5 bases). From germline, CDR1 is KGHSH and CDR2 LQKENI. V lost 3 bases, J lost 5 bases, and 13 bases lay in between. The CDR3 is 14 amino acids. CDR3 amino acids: CASSPTGQRYGYTF. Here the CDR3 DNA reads TGTGCCAGCTCACCGACCGGACAAAGATATGGCTACACCTTC.

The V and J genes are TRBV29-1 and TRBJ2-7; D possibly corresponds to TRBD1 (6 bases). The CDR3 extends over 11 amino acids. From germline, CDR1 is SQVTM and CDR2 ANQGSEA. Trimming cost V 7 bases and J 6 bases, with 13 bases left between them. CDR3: CSGGRDTEQYF. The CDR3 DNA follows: TGCAGCGGTGGCCGGGACACCGAGCAGTACTTC.

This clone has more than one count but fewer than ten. CDR3 in DNA: TGTGCCAGCAGCTCCCGGGAAAAAGCTAACTATGGCTACACCTTC. Protein sequence: CASSSREKANYGYTF. The chain is built from TRBV5-4 and TRBJ1-2; no definite D call. With 3 bases removed from V and 0 bases from J, the gap between germline ends came to 12 bases. Germline V gene data show CDR1 as SGHNT and CDR2 as YYREEE (reference sequence). This CDR3 has 15 amino acids.

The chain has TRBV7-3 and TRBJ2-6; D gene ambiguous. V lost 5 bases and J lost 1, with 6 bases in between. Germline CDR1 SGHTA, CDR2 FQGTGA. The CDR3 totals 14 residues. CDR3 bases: TGTGCCAGCAGCAAAACTTCTGGGGCCAACGTCCTGACTTTC. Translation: CASSKTSGANVLTF.

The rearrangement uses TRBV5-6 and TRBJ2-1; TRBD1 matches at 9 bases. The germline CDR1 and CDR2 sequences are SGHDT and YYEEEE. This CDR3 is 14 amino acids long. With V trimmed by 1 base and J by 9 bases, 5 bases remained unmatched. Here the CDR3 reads CASSLRTGDGEQFF. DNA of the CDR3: TGTGCCAGCAGCTTGAGGACAGGGGACGGTGAGCAGTTCTTC.

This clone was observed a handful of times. CDR3 sequence reads: CAISAGGSDTEAFF. The CDR3 DNA reads TGTGCCATCAGCGCCGGGGGGTCGGACACTGAAGCTTTCTTT. The chain links TRBV10-3 to TRBJ1-1; tentatively, D is TRBD1 (5 bases). Trimming removed 6 bases at V and 3 bases at J, with 14 bases between. The CDR3 contains 14 residues. Germline V lookup: CDR1 ENHRY, CDR2 SYGVKD.

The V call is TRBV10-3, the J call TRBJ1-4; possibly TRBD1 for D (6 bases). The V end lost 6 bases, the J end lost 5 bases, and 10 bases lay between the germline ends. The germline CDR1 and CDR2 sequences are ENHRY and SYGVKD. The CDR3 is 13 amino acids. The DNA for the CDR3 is TGTGCCATCAGGCGACAGGAGAATGAAAAACTGTTTTTT. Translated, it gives CAIRRQENEKLFF.

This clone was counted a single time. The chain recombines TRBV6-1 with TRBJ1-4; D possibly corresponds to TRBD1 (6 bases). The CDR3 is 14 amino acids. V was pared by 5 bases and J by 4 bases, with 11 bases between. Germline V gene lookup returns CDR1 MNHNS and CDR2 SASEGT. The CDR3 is CASSLRGGNEKLFF. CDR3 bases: TGTGCCAGCAGTCTGAGGGGGGGTAATGAAAAACTGTTTTTT.

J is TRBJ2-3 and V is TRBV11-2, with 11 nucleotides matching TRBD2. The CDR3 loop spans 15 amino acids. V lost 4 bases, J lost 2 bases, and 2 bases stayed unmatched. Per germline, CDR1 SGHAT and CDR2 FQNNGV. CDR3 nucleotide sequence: TGTGCCAGCAGCTCACTAGCGGGAGCCACAGATACGCAGTATTTT. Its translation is CASSSLAGATDTQYF.

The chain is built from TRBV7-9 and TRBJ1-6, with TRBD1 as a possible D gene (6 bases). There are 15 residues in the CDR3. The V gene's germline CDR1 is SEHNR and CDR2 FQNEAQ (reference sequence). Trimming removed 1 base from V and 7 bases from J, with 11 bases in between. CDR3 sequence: CASSLEGEGNSPLHF. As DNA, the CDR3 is TGTGCCAGCAGCTTAGAGGGGGAAGGCAATTCACCCCTCCACTTT.

In DNA form, the CDR3 reads TGTGCCAGCAGCTCGCAGGGGTGGGAGACCCAGTACTTC. This encodes CASSSQGWETQYF. The chain has TRBV7-2 and TRBJ2-5; D may be TRBD1 (6 bases). The CDR3 sequence is 13 residues long. V lost 4 bases and J 5 bases, leaving 11 bases between the germline ends. CDR1 and CDR2 from the germline V gene are SGHTA and FQGNSA.

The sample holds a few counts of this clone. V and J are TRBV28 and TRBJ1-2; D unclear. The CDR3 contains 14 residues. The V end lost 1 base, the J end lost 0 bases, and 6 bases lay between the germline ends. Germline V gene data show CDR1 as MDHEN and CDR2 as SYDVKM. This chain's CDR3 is CASSLLDANYGYTF. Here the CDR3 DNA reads TGTGCCAGCAGTTTATTGGACGCTAACTATGGCTACACCTTC.

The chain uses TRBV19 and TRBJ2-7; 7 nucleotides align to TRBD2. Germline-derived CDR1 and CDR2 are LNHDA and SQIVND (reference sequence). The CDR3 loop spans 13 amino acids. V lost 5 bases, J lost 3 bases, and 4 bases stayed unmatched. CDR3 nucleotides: TGTGCCAGTAGTTATAAGCGGGGCTACGAGCAGTACTTC. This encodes CASSYKRGYEQYF.

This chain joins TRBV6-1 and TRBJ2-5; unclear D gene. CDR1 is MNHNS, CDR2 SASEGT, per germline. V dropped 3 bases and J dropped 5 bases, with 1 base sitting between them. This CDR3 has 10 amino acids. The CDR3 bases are TGTGCCAGCAGTGAGGAGACCCAGTACTTC. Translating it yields CASSEETQYF.

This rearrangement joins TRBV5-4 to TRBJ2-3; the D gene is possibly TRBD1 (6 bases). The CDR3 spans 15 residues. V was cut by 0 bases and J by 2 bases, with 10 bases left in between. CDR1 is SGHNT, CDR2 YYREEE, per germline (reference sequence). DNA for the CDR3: TGTGCCAGCAGCTTGGGACAGGCCCCCACAGATACGCAGTATTTT. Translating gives CASSLGQAPTDTQYF. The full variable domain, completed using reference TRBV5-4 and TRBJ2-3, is ETGVTQSPTHLIKTRGQQVTLRCSSQSGHNTVSWYQQALGQGPQFIFQYYREEENGRGNFPPRFSGLQFPNYSSELNVNALELDDSALYLCASSLGQAPTDTQYFGPGTRLTVL.

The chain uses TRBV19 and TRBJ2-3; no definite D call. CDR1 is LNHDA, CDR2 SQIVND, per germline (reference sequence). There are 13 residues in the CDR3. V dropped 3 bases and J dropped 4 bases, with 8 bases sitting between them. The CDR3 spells CASSISLADTQYF. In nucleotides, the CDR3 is TGTGCCAGTAGTATCAGTTTGGCAGATACGCAGTATTTT.

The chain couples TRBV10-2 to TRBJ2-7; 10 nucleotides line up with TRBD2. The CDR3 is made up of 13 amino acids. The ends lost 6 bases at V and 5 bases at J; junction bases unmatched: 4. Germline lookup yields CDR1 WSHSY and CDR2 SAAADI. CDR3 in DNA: TGCGCCAGCAGAGGACTAGCGGCGGACGAGCAGTACTTC. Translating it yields CASRGLAADEQYF.

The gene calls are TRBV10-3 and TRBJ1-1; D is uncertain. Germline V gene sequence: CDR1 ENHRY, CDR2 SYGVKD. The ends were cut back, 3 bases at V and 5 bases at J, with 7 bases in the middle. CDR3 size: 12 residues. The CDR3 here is CAISDIWTEAFF. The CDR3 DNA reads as TGTGCCATCAGTGATATCTGGACTGAAGCTTTCTTT.